Presented here are 12 T cell receptor beta chains from one specimen sequenced in a study of control samples from healthy donors and cancer patients. The method was immunoSEQ multiplex PCR; TCRdb's version includes in-frame clones alone and lacks a portion of them. Here the sample spans more than 100,000 clones, roughly 89% being singletons. The sequenced sample consisted of PBMCs. Source of these receptors: a man aged 45-60 years with head and neck cancer.

This clone was observed a handful of times. This chain uses TRBV4-2 with TRBJ1-3; weak D call: TRBD1 (5 bases). V dropped 4 bases and J dropped 4 bases, with 11 bases sitting between them. Germline CDR1 LGHNA, CDR2 YNFKEQ. The CDR3 totals 14 residues. In DNA, the CDR3 is TGTGCCAGCAGCCCTGCGGGGGAAGGAAACACCATATATTTT. Protein sequence: CASSPAGEGNTIYF.

The J gene is TRBJ2-7, the V gene TRBV21-1; TRBD1 is the table's D call, not checked against the DNA. TRBV21-1 is a listed pseudogene. The CDR3 runs to 17 residues. CDR3 nucleotides: TGTGCCAGCAGCAAAAAACTCCGGGACAGGTACTCCTACGAGCAGTACTTC. This translates into CASSKKLRDRYSYEQYF.

The V call is TRBV7-2, the J call TRBJ2-2; D is unclear. The V end lost 5 bases, the J end lost 6 bases, and 10 bases lay between the germline ends. This CDR3 is built from 13 residues. Germline CDR1 is SGHTA and CDR2 is FQGNSA. The CDR3: CASSPRRPGELFF. The CDR3 DNA reads TGTGCCAGCAGCCCCCGTAGGCCCGGGGAGCTGTTTTTT.

This rearrangement joins TRBV5-5 to TRBJ1-2, with D possibly being TRBD1 (5 bases). Between the trimmed V and J ends, which lost 0 bases and 1 base, there was a span of 13 bases. In germline, CDR1 is SGHKS, CDR2 YYEKEE (reference sequence). This CDR3 is 16 amino acids long. The CDR3 region has the DNA TGTGCCAGCAGCTTGGAGCCGGCAGGGCTTAACTATGGCTACACCTTC. Protein sequence: CASSLEPAGLNYGYTF.

The chain links TRBV2 to TRBJ1-5; TRBD1 might be the D (6 bases). Between the trimmed V and J ends, which lost 7 bases and 6 bases, there was a span of 16 bases. CDR3 size: 14 residues. Germline values: CDR1 SNHLY, CDR2 FYNNEI. CDR3 region: CASKVQGGVQPQHF. CDR3 nucleotide sequence: TGTGCCAGCAAGGTACAGGGAGGGGTTCAGCCCCAGCATTTT.

The V gene is TRBV20-1, the J gene TRBJ2-7, with D uncertain. The CDR3 covers 10 residues. CDR1 and CDR2 (germline): DFQATT, SNEGSKA (reference sequence). V was clipped by 3 bases and J by 5 bases, with 5 bases between them. CDR3 DNA sequence: TGCAGTGCTAGGGGCCACGAGCAGTACTTC. Its translation is CSARGHEQYF.

The V call is TRBV6-7, the J call TRBJ1-2; TRBD1 agrees at 8 bases. TRBV6-7 is an ORF, with its function uncertain. V gave up 7 bases and J gave up 0 bases; unmatched junction bases: 10. This CDR3 spans 16 amino acids. For the CDR3, the DNA is TGTGCCAGCACCGAATACGGGACAGGAGCTAACTATGGCTACACCTTC. The encoded protein is CASTEYGTGANYGYTF.

The chain recombines TRBV10-2 with TRBJ2-7; D is perhaps TRBD1 (6 bases). Trimming cost V 6 bases and J 2 bases, with 8 bases left between them. CDR1 and CDR2 (germline): WSHSY, SAAADI. The CDR3 runs 12 residues. Here the CDR3 reads CASSQGPYEQYF. The DNA for the CDR3 is TGCGCCAGCAGCCAGGGGCCCTACGAGCAGTACTTC.

The gene calls are TRBV5-4 and TRBJ2-5; 8 bases line up with TRBD1. With V trimmed by 1 base and J by 5 bases, 7 bases remained unmatched. Germline V gene lookup returns CDR1 SGHNT and CDR2 YYREEE (reference sequence). The CDR3 contains 15 residues. CDR3 loop: CASSLFSGQVETQYF. CDR3 sequence (DNA): TGTGCCAGCAGCTTGTTTTCGGGACAGGTCGAGACCCAGTACTTC.

V is TRBV24-1 and J is TRBJ2-3; 8 nucleotides match TRBD2. Germline V lookup: CDR1 KGHDR, CDR2 SFDVKD. The CDR3 has 15 residues. Trimming removed 6 bases from V and 2 bases from J; junction bases left unmatched: 6. In nucleotides, the CDR3 is TGTGCCACCAGTTTCGACGGGGGGGACACAGATACGCAGTATTTT. Its protein product is CATSFDGGDTDTQYF.

This sequence joins TRBV3-1 (or the pseudogene TRBV3-2) and TRBJ1-4; no firm D call. CDR1 is LGHDT, CDR2 YNNKEL, per germline (reference sequence). V was shortened by 1 base and J by 7 bases, with 16 bases between the two germline ends. The CDR3 runs to 16 residues. CDR3 DNA sequence: TGTGCCAGCAGCCAAGGAGGGATGAAGTTTGGTGAAAAACTGTTTTTT. Protein product: CASSQGGMKFGEKLFF.

The chain links TRBV30 to TRBJ1-5, with D tentatively TRBD1 (5 bases). The CDR3 sequence is 12 residues long. CDR1 GTSNPN and CDR2 SVGIG come from the germline V gene (reference sequence). Deletions cut 3 bases from V and 10 bases from J, with 13 bases between. The CDR3 loop is CAWSTGTHPQHF. CDR3 coding DNA: TGTGCCTGGAGCACAGGCACCCATCCCCAGCATTTT.